The sequence of this TCR beta chain was determined in a study of shared clonotypes between healthy human individuals. In the study overall: Three CD4 naive, three CD4 memory, two CD8 naive and one CD8 memory plate were used per donor. Study-wide results and caveats: Naive subsets generally had larger estimated richness than memory subsets.

Trimming cost V 1 base and J 8 bases, with 11 bases left between them. Germline lookup yields CDR1 SEHNR and CDR2 FQNEAQ (reference sequence). The CDR3 is 14 residues long. As regards this clone: What it recognizes is unknown.

CCR7-negative CD45RA+ TemRA cells were combined with CD45RO+ cells to form CD8 memory. This table comes from immunoSEQ multiplex PCR, and its TCRdb copy is limited to in-frame clones, with some not included. The sample shows roughly 660,000 clones, around 90% of them seen only once. The sample consisted of memory CD8+ T cells from PBMCs. Subset denoted: CD45RO+ cells pooled with CCR7-negative TemRA cells. The sequence derives from a man aged 18 to 35 in good health. Some clones in this sample may be carry-over from other donors' samples. This sequence joins TRBV7-9 and TRBJ1-4; no clear D gene. CDR3 protein: CASSLVGDGEKLFF. In DNA form, the CDR3 reads TGTGCCAGCAGCTTAGTGGGAGACGGAGAAAAACTGTTTTTT.